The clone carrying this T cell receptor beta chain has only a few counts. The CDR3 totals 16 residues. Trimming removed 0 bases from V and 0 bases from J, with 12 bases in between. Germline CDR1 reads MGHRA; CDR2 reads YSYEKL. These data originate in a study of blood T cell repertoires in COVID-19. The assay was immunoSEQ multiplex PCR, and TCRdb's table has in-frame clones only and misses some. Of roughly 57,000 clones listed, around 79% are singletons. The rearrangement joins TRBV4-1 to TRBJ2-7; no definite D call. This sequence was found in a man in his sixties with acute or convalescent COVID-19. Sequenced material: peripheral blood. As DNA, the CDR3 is TGCGCCAGCAGCCAAGAGGTCGGGTATAGCTCCTACGAGCAGTACTTC. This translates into CASSQEVGYSSYEQYF.